One and the same sample provided the 10 T cell receptor beta chains below, sequenced in a study of chemoradiotherapy in HPV16-positive cancers. Sequenced by immunoSEQ multiplex PCR; TCRdb stores in-frame clones only, minus some. Of tens of thousands of clones listed, approximately 89% are singletons. Sequenced material: blood, taken from a patient who underwent chemoradiotherapy. All receptors come from a human donor with HPV-associated anogenital cancer.

The chain has TRBV6-6 and TRBJ1-5, with D uncertain. The V gene lost 3 bases and the J gene lost 7 bases, with 7 bases spanning the gap. Germline CDR1 and CDR2: MNHNY and SVGAGI (reference sequence). The CDR3 is made up of 12 amino acids. The CDR3 nucleotides are TGTGCCAGCAGTTATGATCCCCAGCCCCAGCATTTT. It translates to CASSYDPQPQHF.

This rearrangement joins TRBV5-1 to TRBJ1-1; D might be TRBD1 (5 bases). V lost 4 bases to trimming and J lost 0 bases, with 13 bases between them. CDR1 is SGHRS, CDR2 YFSETQ, per germline. The CDR3 covers 15 residues. CDR3 in amino acids: CASSQGVEMNTEAFF. CDR3 coding DNA: TGCGCCAGCAGCCAGGGTGTTGAGATGAACACTGAAGCTTTCTTT. Based on the CDR3 plus reference TRBV5-1 and TRBJ1-1, the full variable domain is KAGVTQTPRYLIKTRGQQVTLSCSPISGHRSVSWYQQTPGQGLQFLFEYFSETQRNKGNFPGRFSGRQFSNSRSEMNVSTLELGDSALYLCASSQGVEMNTEAFFGQGTRLTVV.

The CDR3 reads CASSLNPGGSGNTIYF. CDR3 nucleotides: TGTGCCAGCAGTTTAAATCCCGGAGGGTCTGGAAACACCATATATTTT. V gene TRBV27 combines with J gene TRBJ1-3; D remains unclear. The CDR3 sequence is 16 residues long. The V gene's germline CDR1 is MNHEY and CDR2 SMNVEV (reference sequence). V gave up 2 bases and J gave up 1 base, with 12 bases separating them.

V gene TRBV5-1 combines with J gene TRBJ1-1; D is perhaps TRBD1 (5 bases). Germline V CDR1 and CDR2: SGHRS, YFSETQ. Deletions cut 0 bases from V and 5 bases from J, with 14 bases between. The CDR3 sequence is 15 residues long. DNA for the CDR3: TGCGCCAGCAGCTTGGGGGCAGGGATGGGGACTGAAGCTTTCTTT. It is translated as CASSLGAGMGTEAFF.

This chain uses TRBV28 with TRBJ2-7; D is possibly TRBD2 (6 bases). Germline assignment: CDR1 MDHEN and CDR2 SYDVKM. The CDR3 sequence is 16 residues long. Trimming shortened V by 3 bases and J by 0 bases, and 15 bases separated the two germline ends. CDR3 coding DNA: TGTGCCAGCAGTTTTAAGGCCGGCGGGATCTCCTACGAGCAGTACTTC. As protein: CASSFKAGGISYEQYF.

The rearrangement links TRBV5-1 to TRBJ1-2; possibly TRBD1 for D (6 bases). This CDR3 is built from 13 residues. The germline gives CDR1 SGHRS, CDR2 YFSETQ. Trimming took 1 base from V and 8 from J, leaving 12 bases between them. The DNA of the CDR3 is TGCGCCAGCAGCTTGTATCAGGGGACCGGCTACACCTTC. It encodes CASSLYQGTGYTF.

V is TRBV10-3 and J is TRBJ1-2; unclear D gene. V was clipped by 3 bases and J by 0 bases, with 17 bases between them. Germline V gene lookup returns CDR1 ENHRY and CDR2 SYGVKD. The CDR3 spans 17 residues. The DNA for the CDR3 is TGTGCCATCAGTGAATCCGGGATGTCTCGGACTAACTATGGCTACACCTTC. Translating it yields CAISESGMSRTNYGYTF.

The V gene is TRBV5-1, the J gene TRBJ1-2; 8 bases fit TRBD1. This CDR3 has 17 amino acids. The ends lost 4 bases at V and 4 bases at J; junction bases unmatched: 15. The germline gives CDR1 SGHRS, CDR2 YFSETQ. This chain's CDR3 is CASSPEGVRGRIYGYTF. Written as DNA, the CDR3 is TGCGCCAGCAGCCCGGAGGGGGTCAGGGGGCGCATCTATGGCTACACCTTC.

A few counts support this clone. The chain joins TRBV11-3 to TRBJ2-2; the D gene is possibly TRBD1 (6 bases). The CDR3 contains 16 residues. Trimming took 4 bases from V and 7 from J, leaving 19 bases between them. Germline V gives CDR1 SGHNT, CDR2 YENEEA. CDR3 sequence (DNA): TGTGCCAGCAGCTCCCGATGGGACATTGGTGACGGGGAGCTGTTTTTT. It specifies CASSSRWDIGDGELFF.

The chain combines TRBV6-6 with TRBJ1-5; 9 bases are shared with TRBD1. Germline trimming cut 5 bases from V and 3 bases from J; bases unmatched to any gene: 8. The V gene's germline CDR1 is MNHNY and CDR2 SVGAGI (reference sequence). The CDR3 is made up of 16 amino acids. CDR3 sequence: CASSPWGQGINQPQHF. The CDR3 DNA sequence: TGTGCCAGCAGTCCCTGGGGACAGGGCATCAATCAGCCCCAGCATTTT.